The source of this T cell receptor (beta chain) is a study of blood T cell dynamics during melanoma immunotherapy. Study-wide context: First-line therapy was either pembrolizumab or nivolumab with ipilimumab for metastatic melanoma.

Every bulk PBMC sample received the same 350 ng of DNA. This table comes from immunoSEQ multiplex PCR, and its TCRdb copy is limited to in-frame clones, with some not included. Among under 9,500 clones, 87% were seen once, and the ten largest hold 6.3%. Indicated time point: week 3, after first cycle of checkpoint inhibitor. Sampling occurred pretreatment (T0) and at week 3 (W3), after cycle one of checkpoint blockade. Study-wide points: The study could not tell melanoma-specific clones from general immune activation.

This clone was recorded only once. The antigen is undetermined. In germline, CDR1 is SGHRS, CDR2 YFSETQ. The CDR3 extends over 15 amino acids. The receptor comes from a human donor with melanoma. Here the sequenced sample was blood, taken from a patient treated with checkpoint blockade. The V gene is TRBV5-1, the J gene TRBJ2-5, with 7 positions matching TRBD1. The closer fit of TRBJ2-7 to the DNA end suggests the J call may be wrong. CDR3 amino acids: CASSLTGDRSYEQYF. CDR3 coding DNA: TGCGCCAGCAGCTTGACCGGGGACAGATCCTACGAGCAGTACTTC.